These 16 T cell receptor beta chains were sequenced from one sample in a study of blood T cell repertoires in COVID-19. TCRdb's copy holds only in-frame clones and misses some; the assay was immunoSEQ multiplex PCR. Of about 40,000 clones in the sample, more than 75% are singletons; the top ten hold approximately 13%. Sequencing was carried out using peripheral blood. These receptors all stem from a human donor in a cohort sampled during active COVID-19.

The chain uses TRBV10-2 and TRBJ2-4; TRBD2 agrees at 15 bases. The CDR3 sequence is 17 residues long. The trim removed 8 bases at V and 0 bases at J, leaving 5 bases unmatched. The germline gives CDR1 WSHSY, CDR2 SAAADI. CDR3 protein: CASVGTSGGLAKNIQYF. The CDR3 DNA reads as TGCGCCAGCGTTGGGACTAGCGGGGGGCTAGCCAAAAACATTCAGTACTTC.

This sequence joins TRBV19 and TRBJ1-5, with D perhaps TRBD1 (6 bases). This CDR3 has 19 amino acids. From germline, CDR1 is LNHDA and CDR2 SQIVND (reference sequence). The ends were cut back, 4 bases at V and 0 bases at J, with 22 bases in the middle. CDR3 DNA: TGTGCCAGTAGTACCGACAAGACACAGGACAGAAATAGCAATCAGCCCCAGCATTTT. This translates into CASSTDKTQDRNSNQPQHF.

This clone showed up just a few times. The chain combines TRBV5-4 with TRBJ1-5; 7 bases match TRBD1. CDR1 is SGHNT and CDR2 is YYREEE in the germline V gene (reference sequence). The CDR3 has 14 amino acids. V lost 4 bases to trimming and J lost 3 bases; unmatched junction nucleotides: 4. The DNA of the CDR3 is TGTGCCAGCAGCACACAGGGGACCAATCAGCCCCAGCATTTT. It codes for CASSTQGTNQPQHF.

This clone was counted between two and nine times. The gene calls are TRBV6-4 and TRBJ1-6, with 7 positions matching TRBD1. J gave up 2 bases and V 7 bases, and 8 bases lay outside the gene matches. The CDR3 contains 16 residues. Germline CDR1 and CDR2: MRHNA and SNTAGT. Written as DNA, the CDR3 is TGTGCCAGCACAACAGGGGCGAGGCCCTATAATTCACCCCTCCACTTT. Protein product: CASTTGARPYNSPLHF.

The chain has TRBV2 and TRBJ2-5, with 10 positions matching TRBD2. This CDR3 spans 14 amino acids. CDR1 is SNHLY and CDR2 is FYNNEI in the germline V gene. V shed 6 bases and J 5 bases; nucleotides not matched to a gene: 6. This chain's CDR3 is CASRDSGGPETQYF. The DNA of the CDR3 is TGTGCCAGCAGAGATAGCGGGGGGCCCGAGACCCAGTACTTC.

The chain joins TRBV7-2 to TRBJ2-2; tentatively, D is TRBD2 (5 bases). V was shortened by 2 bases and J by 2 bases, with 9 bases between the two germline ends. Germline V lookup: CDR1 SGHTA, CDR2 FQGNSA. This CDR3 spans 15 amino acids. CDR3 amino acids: CASSLRGLNTGELFF. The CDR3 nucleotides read TGTGCCAGCAGCTTACGGGGTCTTAACACCGGGGAGCTGTTTTTT.

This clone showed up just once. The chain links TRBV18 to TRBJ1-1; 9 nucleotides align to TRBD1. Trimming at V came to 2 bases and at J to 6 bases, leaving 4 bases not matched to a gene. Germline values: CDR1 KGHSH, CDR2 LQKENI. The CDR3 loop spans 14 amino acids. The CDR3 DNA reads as TGTGCCAGCTCACCATCCGGACAGGGGTCTGAAGCTTTCTTT. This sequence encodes CASSPSGQGSEAFF.

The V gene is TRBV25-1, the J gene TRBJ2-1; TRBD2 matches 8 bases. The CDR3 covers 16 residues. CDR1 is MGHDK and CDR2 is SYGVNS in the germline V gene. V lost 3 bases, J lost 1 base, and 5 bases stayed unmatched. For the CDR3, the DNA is TGTGCCAGCAGTGATCCCGGGGGGGAGTCCTACAATGAGCAGTTCTTC. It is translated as CASSDPGGESYNEQFF. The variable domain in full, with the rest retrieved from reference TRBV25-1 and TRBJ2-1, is EADIYQTPRYLVIGTGKKITLECSQTMGHDKMYWYQQDPGMELHLIHYSYGVNSTEKGDLSSESTVSRIRTEHFPLTLESARPSHTSQYLCASSDPGGESYNEQFFGPGTRLTVL.

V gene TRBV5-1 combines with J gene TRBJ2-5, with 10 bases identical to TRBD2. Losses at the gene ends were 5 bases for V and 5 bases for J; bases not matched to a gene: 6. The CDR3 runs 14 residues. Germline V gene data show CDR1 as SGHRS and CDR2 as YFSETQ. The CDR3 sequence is CASRRTSGAETQYF. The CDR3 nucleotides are TGCGCCAGCAGGAGAACTAGCGGGGCGGAGACCCAGTACTTC.

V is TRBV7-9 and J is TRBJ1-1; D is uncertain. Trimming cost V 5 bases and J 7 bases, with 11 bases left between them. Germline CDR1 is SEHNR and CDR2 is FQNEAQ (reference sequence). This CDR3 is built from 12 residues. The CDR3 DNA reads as TGTGCCAGCAGCCCCCGGCGGAATGAAGCTTTCTTT. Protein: CASSPRRNEAFF.

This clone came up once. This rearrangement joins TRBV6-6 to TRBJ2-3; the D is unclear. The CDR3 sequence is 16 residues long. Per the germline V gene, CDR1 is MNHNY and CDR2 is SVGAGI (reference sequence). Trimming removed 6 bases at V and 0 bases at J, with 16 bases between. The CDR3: CASRRPLVSSTDTQYF. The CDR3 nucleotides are TGTGCCAGCAGGCGCCCCTTAGTGTCAAGCACAGATACGCAGTATTTT.

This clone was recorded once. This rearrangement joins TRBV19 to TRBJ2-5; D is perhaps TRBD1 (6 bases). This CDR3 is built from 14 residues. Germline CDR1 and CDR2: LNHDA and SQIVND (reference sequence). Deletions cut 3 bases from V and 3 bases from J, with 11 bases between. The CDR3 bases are TGTGCCAGTAGTATTTCAGCAGGGGAAGAGACCCAGTACTTC. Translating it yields CASSISAGEETQYF.

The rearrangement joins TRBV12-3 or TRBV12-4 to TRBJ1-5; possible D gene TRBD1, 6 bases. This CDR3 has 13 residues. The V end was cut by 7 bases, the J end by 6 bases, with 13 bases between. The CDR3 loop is CASTLTGSQPQHF. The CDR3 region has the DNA TGTGCCAGCACCCTTACAGGGAGTCAGCCCCAGCATTTT.

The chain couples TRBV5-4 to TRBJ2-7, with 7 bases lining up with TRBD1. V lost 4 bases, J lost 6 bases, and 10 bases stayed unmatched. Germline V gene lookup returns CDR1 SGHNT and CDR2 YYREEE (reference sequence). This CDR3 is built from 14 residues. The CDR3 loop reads CASSGQKGTAEQYF. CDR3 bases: TGTGCCAGCAGCGGACAAAAAGGGACAGCCGAGCAGTACTTC.

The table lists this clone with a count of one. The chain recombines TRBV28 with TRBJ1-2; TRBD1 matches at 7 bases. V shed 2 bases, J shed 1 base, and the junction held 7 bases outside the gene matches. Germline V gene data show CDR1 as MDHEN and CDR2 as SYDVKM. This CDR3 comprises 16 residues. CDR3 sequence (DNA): TGTGCCAGCAGTTTACCCCCGGGACAGCATAACTATGGCTACACCTTC. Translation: CASSLPPGQHNYGYTF.

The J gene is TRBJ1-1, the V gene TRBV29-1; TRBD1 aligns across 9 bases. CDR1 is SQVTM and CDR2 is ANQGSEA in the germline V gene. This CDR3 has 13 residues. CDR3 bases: TGCACCGAGGACAGGGGCCTGAACACTGAAGCTTTCTTT. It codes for CTEDRGLNTEAFF. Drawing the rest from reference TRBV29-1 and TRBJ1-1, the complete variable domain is SAVISQKPSRDICQRGTSLTIQCQVDSQVTMMFWYRQQPGQSLTLIATANQGSEATYESGFVIDKFPISRPNLTFSTLTVSNMSPEDSSIYLCTEDRGLNTEAFFGQGTRLTVV.